These T cell receptor beta chains were read from a single sample in a study of blood T cell repertoires in COVID-19. Using immunoSEQ multiplex PCR, the repertoire was profiled, and TCRdb retains in-frame clones only, with some absent. The sample yields 20,000 to 25,000 clones, around 82% seen once. Material for sequencing was peripheral blood. Every receptor here comes from a man in his fifties or sixties with active COVID-19. CDR3s include the opening cysteine and the closing phenylalanine or tryptophan. Each record gives: clone size, V gene, D gene, J gene, CDR3 protein, CDR3 DNA. D genes are given only for firm matches. Size is stated for part of the rows, as once, few or many counts, or as a class when the clone is expanded.

size: once
V: TRBV7-9
D: TRBD1
J: TRBJ1-2
CDR3: CASSSTGGTYGYTF
DNA: TGTGCCAGCAGCTCGACAGGGGGAACGTATGGCTACACCTTC

size: NA
V: TRBV11-2
D: NA
J: TRBJ1-2
CDR3: CASSHRDLRGYTF
DNA: TGTGCCAGCAGCCACCGGGATCTGCGTGGCTACACCTTC

size: NA
V: TRBV6-2/TRBV6-3
D: NA
J: TRBJ1-2
CDR3: CASSSTPLWGYTF
DNA: TGTGCCAGCAGTTCAACACCCCTTTGGGGCTACACCTTC

size: few
V: TRBV9
D: TRBD2
J: TRBJ2-1
CDR3: CASSAYSGSEQFF
DNA: TGTGCCAGCAGCGCCTATAGCGGGAGCGAACAGTTCTTC

size: NA
V: TRBV5-4
D: TRBD2
J: TRBJ2-1
CDR3: CASSLPAGEFNEQFF
DNA: TGTGCCAGCAGCTTGCCAGCGGGAGAATTCAATGAGCAGTTCTTC

size: NA
V: TRBV27
D: TRBD1
J: TRBJ2-6
CDR3: CASRDEQGIYSGANVLTF
DNA: TGTGCCAGCAGGGACGAACAGGGGATATACTCTGGGGCCAACGTCCTGACTTTC

size: NA
V: TRBV4-2
D: TRBD2
J: TRBJ2-2
CDR3: CASSQDLGVGGPKSGELFF
DNA: TGTGCCAGCAGCCAAGATCTGGGAGTGGGAGGGCCCAAGAGCGGGGAGCTGTTTTTT

size: NA
V: TRBV6-6
D: NA
J: TRBJ1-3
CDR3: CASSYTVTGNTIYF
DNA: TGTGCCAGCAGTTACACAGTTACTGGAAACACCATATATTTT

size: NA
V: TRBV11-2
D: TRBD1
J: TRBJ1-1
CDR3: CASSTDRGNTEAFF
DNA: TGTGCCAGCAGCACAGACAGGGGGAACACTGAAGCTTTCTTT

size: NA
V: TRBV18
D: NA
J: TRBJ2-3
CDR3: CASSSSTDTQYF
DNA: TGTGCCAGCTCCTCTAGCACAGATACGCAGTATTTT

size: NA
V: TRBV14
D: TRBD2
J: TRBJ2-1
CDR3: CASSQAVGLAGGRLNEQFF
DNA: TGTGCCAGCAGCCAAGCGGTAGGACTAGCGGGAGGACGCCTCAATGAGCAGTTCTTC

size: NA
V: TRBV7-8
D: NA
J: TRBJ2-7
CDR3: CASSMRDGGGYEQYF
DNA: TGTGCCAGCAGCATGCGGGACGGCGGAGGATACGAGCAGTACTTC

size: NA
V: TRBV27
D: TRBD1
J: TRBJ2-7
CDR3: CASTGTGGDEQYF
DNA: TGTGCCAGCACAGGGACAGGGGGCGACGAGCAGTACTTC

size: medium-sized
V: TRBV7-9
D: TRBD1
J: TRBJ2-7
CDR3: CASTEPGQGAYEQYF
DNA: TGTGCCAGCACCGAGCCGGGACAGGGGGCGTACGAGCAGTACTTC

size: NA
V: TRBV1
D: NA
J: TRBJ1-4
CDR3: CTSSQDRYGAANEKLFF
DNA: TGCACCAGCAGCCAAGATCGTTACGGCGCGGCTAATGAAAAACTGTTTTTT

size: few
V: TRBV5-8
D: NA
J: TRBJ2-3
CDR3: CASSHGTTVSTDTQYF
DNA: TGTGCCAGCAGCCACGGGACAACAGTAAGCACAGATACGCAGTATTTT

size: NA
V: TRBV7-9
D: NA
J: TRBJ2-5
CDR3: CASAGSPQETQYF
DNA: TGTGCCAGCGCGGGGTCGCCTCAAGAGACCCAGTACTTC

size: NA
V: TRBV19
D: NA
J: TRBJ2-7
CDR3: CASSPKGVTPLYEQYF
DNA: TGTGCCAGTAGCCCCAAGGGGGTGACTCCTCTCTACGAGCAGTACTTC

size: few
V: TRBV9
D: NA
J: TRBJ1-5
CDR3: CASSVDGAGQPQHF
DNA: TGTGCCAGCAGCGTAGATGGGGCTGGTCAGCCCCAGCATTTT

size: NA
V: TRBV3-1/TRBV3-2
D: TRBD1
J: TRBJ2-1
CDR3: CASSLLEPGQSIDEQFF
DNA: TGTGCCAGCAGCCTATTAGAACCGGGACAGTCTATAGATGAGCAGTTCTTC

size: NA
V: TRBV6-2/TRBV6-3
D: NA
J: TRBJ2-3
CDR3: CASSQRGTSTDTQYF
DNA: TGTGCCAGCAGTCAGAGAGGGACTAGCACAGATACGCAGTATTTT

size: NA
V: TRBV3-1/TRBV3-2
D: TRBD2
J: TRBJ2-1
CDR3: CASSFAGLGYNEQFF
DNA: TGTGCCAGCAGCTTCGCCGGACTAGGCTACAATGAGCAGTTCTTC

size: NA
V: TRBV3-1/TRBV3-2
D: TRBD1
J: TRBJ1-2
CDR3: CASSVRRDSYGYTF
DNA: TGTGCCAGCAGCGTCCGCCGGGACAGCTATGGCTACACCTTC

size: NA
V: TRBV7-9
D: TRBD2
J: TRBJ2-7
CDR3: CASSSSGGREDSYEQYF
DNA: TGTGCCAGCAGCTCCTCCGGGGGGCGGGAGGATTCCTACGAGCAGTACTTC

size: NA
V: TRBV6-1
D: TRBD1
J: TRBJ1-6
CDR3: CASSAPGGTGGASYNSPLHF
DNA: TGTGCCAGCAGTGCGCCCGGCGGCACAGGGGGCGCCTCCTATAATTCACCCCTCCACTTT

size: NA
V: TRBV19
D: NA
J: TRBJ2-5
CDR3: CASRIEGGETQYF
DNA: TGTGCCAGTAGGATCGAAGGGGGAGAGACCCAGTACTTC

size: NA
V: TRBV5-1
D: TRBD2
J: TRBJ2-1
CDR3: CASSETSVAQFF
DNA: TGCGCCAGCAGCGAGACTAGCGTCGCGCAGTTCTTC

size: NA
V: TRBV12-3/TRBV12-4
D: NA
J: TRBJ2-7
CDR3: CASIRDSGEQYF
DNA: TGTGCCAGCATCAGGGACTCGGGGGAGCAGTACTTC

size: NA
V: TRBV5-1
D: TRBD1
J: TRBJ1-3
CDR3: CASSRQGGNTIYF
DNA: TGCGCCAGCAGCCGACAGGGAGGAAACACCATATATTTT